Described below is a single T cell receptor (beta chain) sequence and its context. No antigen is known for it. The data derive from a study of cytomegalovirus exposure and HLA in healthy donors. Study results and caveats: Analysis performed later found under 20,000 TCR beta sequences associated with HLA alleles at 0.05 false discovery rate. There were a few CMV-associated chains whose specificity for CMV antigens was confirmed in vitro. CMV serostatus was the sole immune exposure information available.

The CDR3 is 15 residues long. CDR1 is LNHDA and CDR2 is SQIVND in the germline V gene (reference sequence). Trimming cost V 1 base and J 2 bases, with 9 bases left between them. PCR employed 60 Vbeta and 13 Jbeta primers. Clones were sequenced by immunoSEQ multiplex PCR, and TCRdb holds only the in-frame ones, with some missing. The top ten hold approximately 2% of the sample, which has some 96,000 clones, 76% seen once. This TCR was recovered from a man aged 40-50 years in good health and CMV-seronegative. This chain connects TRBV19 to TRBJ2-1, with D perhaps matching TRBD1 (5 bases). Input material: PBMCs. The CDR3 loop reads CASSIGDRAYNEQFF. The CDR3 DNA follows: TGTGCCAGTAGTATAGGAGACAGAGCCTACAATGAGCAGTTCTTC.